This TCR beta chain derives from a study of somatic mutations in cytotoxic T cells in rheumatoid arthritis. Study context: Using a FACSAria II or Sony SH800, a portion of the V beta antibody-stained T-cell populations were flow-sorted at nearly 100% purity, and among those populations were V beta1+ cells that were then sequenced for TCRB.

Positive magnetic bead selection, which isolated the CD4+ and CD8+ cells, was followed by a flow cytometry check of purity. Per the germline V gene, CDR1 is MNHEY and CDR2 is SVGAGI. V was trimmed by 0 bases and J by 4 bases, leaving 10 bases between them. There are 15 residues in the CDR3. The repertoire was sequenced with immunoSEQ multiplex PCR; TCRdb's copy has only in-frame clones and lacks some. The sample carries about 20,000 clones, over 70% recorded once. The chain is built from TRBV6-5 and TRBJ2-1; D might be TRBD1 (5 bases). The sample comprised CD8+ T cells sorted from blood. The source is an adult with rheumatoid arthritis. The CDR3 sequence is CASSYSIQGYNEQFF. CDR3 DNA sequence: TGTGCCAGCAGTTACTCCATCCAGGGTTACAATGAGCAGTTCTTC.